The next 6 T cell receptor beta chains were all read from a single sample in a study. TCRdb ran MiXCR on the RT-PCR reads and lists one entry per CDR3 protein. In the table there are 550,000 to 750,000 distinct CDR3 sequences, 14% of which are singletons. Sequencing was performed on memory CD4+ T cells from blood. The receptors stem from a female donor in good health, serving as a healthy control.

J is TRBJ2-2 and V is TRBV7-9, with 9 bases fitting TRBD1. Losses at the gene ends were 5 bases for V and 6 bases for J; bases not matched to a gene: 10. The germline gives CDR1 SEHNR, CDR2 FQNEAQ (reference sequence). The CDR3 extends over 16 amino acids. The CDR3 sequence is CASSPITGGDAGELFF. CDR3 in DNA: TGTGCCAGCAGCCCCATCACAGGGGGCGACGCCGGGGAGCTGTTTTTT.

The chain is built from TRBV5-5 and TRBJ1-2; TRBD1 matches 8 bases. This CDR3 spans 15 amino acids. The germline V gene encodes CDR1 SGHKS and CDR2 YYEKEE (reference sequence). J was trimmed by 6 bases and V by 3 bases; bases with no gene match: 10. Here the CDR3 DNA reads TGTGCCAGCAGCTGGCCCGGGACAGGTGAGGATGGCTACACCTTC. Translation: CASSWPGTGEDGYTF.

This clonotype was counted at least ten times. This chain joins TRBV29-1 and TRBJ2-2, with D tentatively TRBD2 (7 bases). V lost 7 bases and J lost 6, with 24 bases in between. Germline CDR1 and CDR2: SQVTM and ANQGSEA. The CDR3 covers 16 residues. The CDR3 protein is CSAGTGGEGPPGELFF. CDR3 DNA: TGCAGCGCCGGGACGGGGGGCGAAGGACCCCCCGGGGAGCTGTTTTTT.

CDR3 bases: TGTGCCAGCAGTTACTCAGCGGCAGGGGGTTTCTACGAGCAGTACTTC. Protein sequence: CASSYSAAGGFYEQYF. The J gene is TRBJ2-7, the V gene TRBV6-5, with TRBD1 matching over 7 bases. Looked up from germline, CDR1 is MNHEY and CDR2 is SVGAGI. The CDR3 sequence is 16 residues long. Trimming at V came to 0 bases and at J to 3 bases, leaving 8 bases not matched to a gene.

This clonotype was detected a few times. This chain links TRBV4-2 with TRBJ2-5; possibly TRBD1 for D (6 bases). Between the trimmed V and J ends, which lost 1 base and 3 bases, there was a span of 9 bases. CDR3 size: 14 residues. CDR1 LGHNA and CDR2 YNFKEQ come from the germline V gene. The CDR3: CASSQGAGEETQYF. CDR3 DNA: TGTGCCAGCAGCCAAGGCGCAGGGGAAGAGACCCAGTACTTC.

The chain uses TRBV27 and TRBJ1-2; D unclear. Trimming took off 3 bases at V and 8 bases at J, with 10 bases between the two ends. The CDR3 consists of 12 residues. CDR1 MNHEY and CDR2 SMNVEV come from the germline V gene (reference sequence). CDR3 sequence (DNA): TGTGCCAGCAGTTTTACCGGGCACGGCTACACCTTC. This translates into CASSFTGHGYTF.